This entry describes one TCR beta chain. Its antigen remains unidentified. The data originate from a study of post-analysis software for immune sequencing data. Findings and limits, study-wide: Comparison of patients with controls showed 4 to 6 TRBV segments more frequent in patients, TRBV5-6, TRBV5-1 and TRBV20-1 among them. Relative to controls, patients with multiple sclerosis showed significantly lower normalized Chao1 diversity. F-measure co-clustering was strong for batch-matched samples.

This CDR3 contains 15 residues. Looked up from germline, CDR1 is KGHDR and CDR2 is SFDVKD. The V end was cut by 3 bases, the J end by 6 bases, with 14 bases between. TCR beta cDNA libraries had unique molecular identifiers. T cells, roughly 0.85 to 10 million of them, yielded around 460,000 cDNA molecules. TCRdb reprocessed the PCR reads via MiXCR and lists one record per CDR3 protein. Of fewer than 850,000 distinct CDR3 sequences in the sample, 25% to 30% were seen once. The origin of this receptor is a girl under 18 with multiple sclerosis. Specimen: blood. The gene calls are TRBV24-1 and TRBJ1-5, with a possible D match to TRBD1 (5 bases). In DNA form, the CDR3 reads TGTGCCACCAGTGATCCTGACAGTTCTGGTCAGCCCCAGCATTTT. Translated, it gives CATSDPDSSGQPQHF.